This T cell receptor (beta chain) was sequenced during a study of blood T cell repertoires in COVID-19. At the level of the study: PBMCs, B-cell-depleted T cells, or T cells provided the cDNA or gDNA that made up the material.

Seattle enrolled patients during active infection and tracked them longitudinally. Original processing methods: Amplification from reference gene primers served as the basis for estimated nucleated cell counts. Profiled with immunoSEQ multiplex PCR; TCRdb holds only in-frame clones, not every one. The DNA was the basis for D and trimming; V, J and clone size are from that table. Here the sample spans 250,000 to 300,000 clones, 90% to 95% being singletons. Germline CDR1 is KGHDR and CDR2 is SFDVKD. The CDR3 length is 17 residues. Trimming stripped 4 bases from V and 0 bases from J, with 16 bases between.

The chain couples TRBV24-1 to TRBJ2-3; D may be TRBD2 (5 bases). The source of this sequence is a woman in her 30s with COVID-19, enrolled during active disease. The sample comprised peripheral blood. The CDR3 region is CATSDDLGEPSTDTQYF. DNA for the CDR3: TGTGCCACCAGTGACGACTTGGGAGAACCTAGCACAGATACGCAGTATTTT.